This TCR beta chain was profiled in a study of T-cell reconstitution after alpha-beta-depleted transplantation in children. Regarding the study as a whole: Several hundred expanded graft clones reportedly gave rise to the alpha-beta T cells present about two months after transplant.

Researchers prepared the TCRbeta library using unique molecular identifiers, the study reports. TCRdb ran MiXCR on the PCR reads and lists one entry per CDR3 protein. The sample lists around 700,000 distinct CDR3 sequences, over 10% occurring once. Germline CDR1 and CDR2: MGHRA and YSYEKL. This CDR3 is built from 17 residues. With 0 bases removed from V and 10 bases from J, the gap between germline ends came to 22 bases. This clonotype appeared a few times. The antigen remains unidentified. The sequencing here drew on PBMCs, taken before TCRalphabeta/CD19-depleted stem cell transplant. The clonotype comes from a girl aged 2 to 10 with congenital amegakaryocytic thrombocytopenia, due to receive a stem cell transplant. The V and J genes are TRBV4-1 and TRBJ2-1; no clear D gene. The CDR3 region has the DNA TGCGCCAGCAGCCAAGAGTCAGGCGGAGCCCCTTCTAGGGAGCAGTTCTTC. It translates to CASSQESGGAPSREQFF.